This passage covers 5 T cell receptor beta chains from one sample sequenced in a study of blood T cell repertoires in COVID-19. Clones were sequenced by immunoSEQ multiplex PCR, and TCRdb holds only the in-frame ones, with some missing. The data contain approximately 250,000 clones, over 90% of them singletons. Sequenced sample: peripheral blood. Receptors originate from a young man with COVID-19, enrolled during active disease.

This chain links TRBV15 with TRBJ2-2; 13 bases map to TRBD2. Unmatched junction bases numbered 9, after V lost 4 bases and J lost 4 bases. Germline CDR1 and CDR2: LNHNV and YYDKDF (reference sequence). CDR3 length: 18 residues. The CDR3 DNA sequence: TGTGCCACCAGCAAGTCACTAGCGGGGGGGTATGGCACCGGGGAGCTGTTTTTT. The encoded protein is CATSKSLAGGYGTGELFF. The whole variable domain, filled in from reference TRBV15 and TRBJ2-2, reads DAMVIQNPRYQVTQFGKPVTLSCSQTLNHNVMYWYQQKSSQAPKLLFHYYDKDFNNEADTPDNFQSRRPNTSFCFLDIRSPGLGDTAMYLCATSKSLAGGYGTGELFFGEGSRLTVL.

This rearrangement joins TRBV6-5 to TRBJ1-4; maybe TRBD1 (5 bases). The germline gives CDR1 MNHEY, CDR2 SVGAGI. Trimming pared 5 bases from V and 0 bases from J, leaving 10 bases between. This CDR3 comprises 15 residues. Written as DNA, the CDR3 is TGTGCCAGCAGTAAACAGGACGCAACTAATGAAAAACTGTTTTTT. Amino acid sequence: CASSKQDATNEKLFF.

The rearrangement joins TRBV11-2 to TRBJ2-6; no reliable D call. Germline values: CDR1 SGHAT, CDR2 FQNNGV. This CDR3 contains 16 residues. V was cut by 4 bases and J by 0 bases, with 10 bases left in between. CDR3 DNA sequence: TGTGCCAGCAGCTCACCCTCCTACTCTGGGGCCAACGTCCTGACTTTC. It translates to CASSSPSYSGANVLTF.

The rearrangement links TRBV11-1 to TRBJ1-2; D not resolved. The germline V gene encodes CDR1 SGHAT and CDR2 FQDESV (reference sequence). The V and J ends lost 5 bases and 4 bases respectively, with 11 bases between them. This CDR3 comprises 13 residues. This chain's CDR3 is CASSQDTSYGYTF. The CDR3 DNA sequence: TGTGCCAGCAGCCAAGACACCAGCTATGGCTACACCTTC.

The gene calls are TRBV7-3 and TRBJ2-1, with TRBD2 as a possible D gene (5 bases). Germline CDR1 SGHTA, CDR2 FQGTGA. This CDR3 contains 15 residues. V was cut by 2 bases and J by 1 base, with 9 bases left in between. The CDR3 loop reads CASSLAGLSYNEQFF. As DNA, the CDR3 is TGTGCCAGCAGCTTAGCGGGCCTTTCCTACAATGAGCAGTTCTTC.